The T cell receptor (beta chain) described here comes from a study of T cells after yellow fever vaccination. Study findings and constraints: Once the booster was given, most primary-vaccination clones reappeared, at approximately 97% for CD4 and approximately 88% for CD8.

This clonotype was counted between two and nine times. Its specificity is not known. J lost 1 base, V lost 4 bases, and 5 bases had no gene match. The CDR3 has 16 residues. Germline CDR1 reads SGHVS; CDR2 reads FNYEAQ. One entry per CDR3 protein, called by TCRdb with MiXCR from the 5' RACE reads. The repertoire holds 250,000 to 400,000 distinct CDR3 sequences, with approximately 4% as singletons. This receptor was obtained from a man between 18 and 35 years old who received the YFV17D yellow fever vaccine. The material sequenced was PBMCs, taken 5 days after the yellow fever booster vaccination. The rearrangement uses TRBV7-6 and TRBJ1-5; 9 bases align to TRBD1. CDR3 residues: CASSSGQGLSNQPQHF. Written as DNA, the CDR3 is TGTGCCAGCAGCTCGGGACAGGGATTAAGCAATCAGCCCCAGCATTTT.